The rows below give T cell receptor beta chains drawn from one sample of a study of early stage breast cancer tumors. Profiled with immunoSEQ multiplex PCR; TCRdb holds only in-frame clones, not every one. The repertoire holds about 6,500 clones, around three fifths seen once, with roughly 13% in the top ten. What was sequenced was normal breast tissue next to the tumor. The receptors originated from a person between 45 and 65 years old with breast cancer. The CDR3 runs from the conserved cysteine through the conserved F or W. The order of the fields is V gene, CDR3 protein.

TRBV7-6,CASSWAIARKTYGYTF
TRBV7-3,CASSLAFGSSYEQYF
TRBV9,CASSVNSLGNEQFF
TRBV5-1,CASSLQGALNTGELFF
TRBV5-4,CASSPGTGNEQYF
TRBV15,CATSGGLLASSYNEQFF
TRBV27,CASSLEGGGSEQFF
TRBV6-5,CATASDSSYEQYF
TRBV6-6,CASSSTENSPLHF
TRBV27,CASSLSGQGGSYEQYF
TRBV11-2,CASSLDSTGGLEQYF
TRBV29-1,CSARQGTDTQYF
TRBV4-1,CASSPRGIQDGYTF